The 29 T cell receptor beta chains in this list originate from one sample, sequenced in a study of CD8+CD57+ T cells in acquired aplastic anemia. CDR3 and TCR beta VDJ profiling relied on a genomic DNA template. TCRdb processed the reads anew with MiXCR; each CDR3 protein has one entry. The sample consists of roughly 500,000 distinct CDR3 sequences, approximately 32% of them appearing once. Patients picked for sequencing had shown CD8+CD57+ cell expansion detected by flow cytometry. The sequenced sample was sorted CD4+, CD8+, or CD8+CD57+ T cells (not recorded which) from PBMCs. All receptors derive from a human donor with aplastic anemia.

The V gene is TRBV25-1, the J gene TRBJ2-7; tentative D call: TRBD1 (6 bases). V gave up 6 bases and J gave up 3 bases, with 24 bases separating them. This CDR3 has 17 amino acids. Germline values: CDR1 MGHDK, CDR2 SYGVNS. The CDR3 DNA is TGTGCCAGCAGCGAACAGGGTGCCGGGGTAGGGTTCTACGAGCAGTACTTC. Amino acid sequence: CASSEQGAGVGFYEQYF.

Remarks on this clonotype: The junction differs from germline at one of its ends, possibly a read error. The rearrangement links TRBV7-6 to TRBJ2-5; D is unresolved. The CDR3 has 11 residues. Per the germline V gene, CDR1 is SGHVS and CDR2 is FNYEAQ. This chain's CDR3 is CAGSLRETQYF. The CDR3 DNA is TGTGCCGGCAGTTTGCGAGAGACCCAGTACTTC.

The chain joins TRBV5-1 to TRBJ1-1; the match to TRBD1 covers 8 bases. The J segment lost 1 base and the V segment lost 0 bases, leaving 8 bases of the junction unmatched. This CDR3 region has 17 residues. Germline CDR1 reads SGHRS; CDR2 reads YFSETQ. CDR3 protein: CASSLVFQGAENTEAFF. In DNA form, the CDR3 reads TGCGCCAGCAGCTTGGTTTTTCAGGGGGCGGAGAACACTGAAGCTTTCTTT.

About this clonotype: A much larger clone is a single base away; this may be a read error. The gene calls are TRBV11-2 and TRBJ2-7, with TRBD1 matching over 9 bases. This CDR3 comprises 14 residues. CDR1 is SGHAT and CDR2 is FQNNGV in the germline V gene. CDR3 sequence (DNA): TGTGCCAGCAGCGTGACAGGGGGACCCTACGGGCAGTACTTC. Its translation is CASSVTGGPYGQYF.

This clonotype was observed many times. The genes are TRBV10-2 and TRBJ1-5; 9 bases line up with TRBD1. The CDR3 loop spans 14 amino acids. Germline lookup yields CDR1 WSHSY and CDR2 SAAADI. J gave up 7 bases and V 5 bases, and 6 bases lay outside the gene matches. The CDR3 region has the DNA TGCGCCAGCAGTTGGGACAGGGCCGTCCAGCCCCAGCATTTT. Its protein product is CASSWDRAVQPQHF.

Here the CDR3 DNA reads TGTGCCAGCAGACCCGTCGGGTCAGGGAATGGCTACACCTTC. This gives the protein CASRPVGSGNGYTF. This chain uses TRBV6-1 with TRBJ1-2; TRBD1 might be the D (5 bases). CDR3 length: 14 residues. CDR1 is MNHNS, CDR2 SASEGT, per germline. Trimming took 6 bases from V and 6 from J, leaving 17 bases between them.

In its sample, this clonotype was seen many times. V and J are TRBV2 and TRBJ1-1, with D perhaps matching TRBD1 (5 bases). V was shortened by 3 bases and J by 5 bases, with 10 bases between the two germline ends. CDR1 is SNHLY, CDR2 FYNNEI, per germline. The CDR3 contains 13 residues. CDR3 protein: CASSEQEGTEAFF. The CDR3 region has the DNA TGTGCCAGCAGTGAGCAGGAGGGGACTGAAGCTTTCTTT.

This rearrangement joins TRBV5-1 to TRBJ2-7; D gene uncertain. Germline assignment: CDR1 SGHRS and CDR2 YFSETQ. This CDR3 has 12 residues. The V and J ends lost 3 bases and 4 bases respectively, with 8 bases between them. The DNA for the CDR3 is TGCGCCAGCAGCTCAGAACTTTACGAGCAGTACTTC. Its protein product is CASSSELYEQYF.

The chain links TRBV7-9 to TRBJ2-5, with 7 bases identical to TRBD2. With V trimmed by 10 bases and J by 3 bases, 11 bases remained unmatched. The CDR3 contains 14 residues. Germline V CDR1 and CDR2: SEHNR, FQNEAQ (reference sequence). The CDR3 protein is CATQFRREEETQYF. DNA of the CDR3: TGTGCCACCCAATTTCGCCGGGAGGAAGAGACCCAGTACTTC.

There are many counts of this clonotype. The chain employs TRBV10-1 and TRBJ2-7; D uncertain. V was cut by 3 bases and J by 1 base, with 7 bases left in between. From germline, CDR1 is WNHNN and CDR2 SYGVQD (reference sequence). This CDR3 region has 13 residues. In nucleotides, the CDR3 is TGCGCCAGCAGTGACAGCCCTTCCTACGAGCAGTACTTC. It encodes CASSDSPSYEQYF.

This clonotype was seen repeatedly, ten times or more. This chain links TRBV19 with TRBJ2-7, with D perhaps TRBD2 (5 bases). The CDR3 sequence is 13 residues long. Per germline, CDR1 LNHDA and CDR2 SQIVND (reference sequence). V was cut by 6 bases and J by 0 bases, with 9 bases left in between. DNA of the CDR3: TGTGCCAGTAGGGGAACTAGCTCCTACGAGCAGTACTTC. Translation gives CASRGTSSYEQYF. Using reference TRBV19 and TRBJ2-7 for the parts outside the CDR3, the full variable domain is DGGITQSPKYLFRKEGQNVTLSCEQNLNHDAMYWYRQDPGQGLRLIYYSQIVNDFQKGDIAEGYSVSREKKESFPLTVTSAQKNPTAFYLCASRGTSSYEQYFGPGTRLTVT.

The rearrangement links TRBV24-1 to TRBJ1-2, with 10 nucleotides matching TRBD1. J gave up 6 bases and V 1 base, and 7 bases lay outside the gene matches. Germline V gene sequence: CDR1 KGHDR, CDR2 SFDVKD. There are 16 residues in the CDR3. The CDR3 reads CATSDLTTGTGDGYTF. CDR3 nucleotides: TGTGCCACCAGTGATTTAACCACCGGGACAGGGGATGGCTACACCTTC.

This clonotype showed up just a few times. CDR3 loop: CAISRHDNSPLHF. The DNA of the CDR3 is TGTGCCATTTCACGACACGATAATTCACCCCTCCACTTT. The rearrangement joins TRBV10-3 to TRBJ1-6; no clear D gene. CDR1 and CDR2 from the germline V gene are ENHRY and SYGVKD. This CDR3 has 13 residues. V dropped 9 bases and J dropped 5 bases, with 11 bases sitting between them.

This chain uses TRBV13 with TRBJ2-2, with 10 bases lining up with TRBD2. Trimming cost V 0 bases and J 0 bases; bases outside gene matches: 7. CDR1 PRHDT and CDR2 FYEKMQ come from the germline V gene (reference sequence). The CDR3 totals 19 residues. The CDR3 coding sequence is TGTGCCAGCAGCTTAGGGGAGACTAGCGGGCTGACGAACACCGGGGAGCTGTTTTTT. The encoded protein is CASSLGETSGLTNTGELFF.

This rearrangement joins TRBV14 to TRBJ2-5, with TRBD2 identical over 12 bases. Germline V gene data show CDR1 as SGHDN and CDR2 as FVKESK. CDR3 length equals 15 residues. V lost 4 bases and J lost 5; bases outside the gene matches: 5. Written as DNA, the CDR3 is TGTGCCAGCAGCCCCGGACTAGCGGGAACGGAGACCCAGTACTTC. This gives the protein CASSPGLAGTETQYF.

This clonotype was seen only a few times. The chain carries TRBV11-2 and TRBJ2-1; D is possibly TRBD2 (7 bases). Germline CDR1 SGHAT, CDR2 FQNNGV. With 7 bases removed from V and 4 bases from J, the gap between germline ends came to 20 bases. CDR3 length: 16 residues. The CDR3 nucleotides read TGTGCCAGCACCCTACGAACGGGGGGCGGGTACAATGAGCAGTTCTTC. Protein: CASTLRTGGGYNEQFF.

This clonotype was observed many times. V is TRBV10-3 and J is TRBJ1-2; unclear D gene. The length of the CDR3 is 15 residues. CDR1 and CDR2 from the germline V gene are ENHRY and SYGVKD. Trimming took off 3 bases at V and 3 bases at J, with 14 bases between the two ends. In DNA form, the CDR3 reads TGTGCCATCAGTGACGGGAGCCGGGAGGACTATGGCTACACCTTC. As protein: CAISDGSREDYGYTF.

This clonotype turned up a few times. This chain connects TRBV2 to TRBJ1-2; D possibly corresponds to TRBD1 (6 bases). CDR1 SNHLY and CDR2 FYNNEI come from the germline V gene. The CDR3 extends over 16 amino acids. V was clipped by 6 bases and J by 4 bases, with 21 bases between them. The CDR3 reads CASRPAVGGRFYGYTF. In DNA form, the CDR3 reads TGTGCCAGCAGACCCGCCGTGGGGGGGCGCTTCTATGGCTACACCTTC.

This clonotype was recorded many times. Here the CDR3 reads CSVVDRRGEPQHF. The CDR3 DNA reads as TGCAGCGTTGTGGACCGTCGTGGGGAGCCCCAGCATTTT. The gene calls are TRBV29-1 and TRBJ1-5; D unresolved. Germline values: CDR1 SQVTM, CDR2 ANQGSEA. CDR3 length equals 13 residues. V gave up 4 bases and J gave up 8 bases, with 15 bases separating them.

The V call is TRBV6-1, the J call TRBJ2-6; 8 positions match TRBD1. The CDR3 runs 16 residues. Looked up from germline, CDR1 is MNHNS and CDR2 is SASEGT. V dropped 6 bases and J dropped 0; count of bases not matched to a gene: 4. CDR3 sequence reads: CASRDRELSGANVLTF. In DNA form, the CDR3 reads TGTGCCAGCAGGGACAGGGAACTCTCTGGGGCCAACGTCCTGACTTTC.

This clonotype was observed a few times. This chain uses TRBV4-3 with TRBJ2-7; 11 bases fit TRBD2. Germline CDR1 is LGHNA and CDR2 is YSLEER. This CDR3 has 16 amino acids. V gave up 1 base and J gave up 5 bases; unmatched junction bases: 7. The CDR3 bases are TGCGCCAGCAGCCAAGTACTTAGCGGGGGGGCCGACGAGCAGTACTTC. Translation gives CASSQVLSGGADEQYF.

The table lists this clonotype with many counts. The rearrangement links TRBV7-2 to TRBJ1-5; possibly TRBD1 for D (6 bases). This CDR3 region has 15 residues. Germline-derived CDR1 and CDR2 are SGHTA and FQGNSA. V lost 5 bases and J lost 1, with 12 bases in between. The CDR3 protein is CASSQVTGSNQPQHF. For the CDR3, the DNA is TGTGCCAGCAGCCAAGTTACAGGGAGCAATCAGCCCCAGCATTTT.

This clonotype was found a few times. A much larger clone is a single base away; this may be a read error. The J gene is TRBJ2-7, the V gene TRBV7-2; 8 bases agree with TRBD1. Germline-derived CDR1 and CDR2 are SGHTA and FQGNSA. The CDR3 length is 14 residues. V lost 5 bases and J lost 5; bases outside the gene matches: 8. The chain's CDR3 is CASSAGGSTHEQYF. CDR3 nucleotide sequence: TGTGCCAGCAGCGCAGGGGGCTCTACCCACGAGCAGTACTTC.

The chain combines TRBV29-1 with TRBJ1-2; TRBD1 might be the D (5 bases). The length of the CDR3 is 15 residues. Germline CDR1 and CDR2: SQVTM and ANQGSEA. V was trimmed by 3 bases and J by 6 bases, leaving 20 bases between them. CDR3 sequence: CSVEGLAGDADGYTF. The CDR3 bases are TGCAGCGTTGAGGGACTAGCGGGAGACGCAGATGGCTACACCTTC. The variable domain in full, completed from reference TRBV29-1 and TRBJ1-2, reads SAVISQKPSRDICQRGTSLTIQCQVDSQVTMMFWYRQQPGQSLTLIATANQGSEATYESGFVIDKFPISRPNLTFSTLTVSNMSPEDSSIYLCSVEGLAGDADGYTFGSGTRLTVV.

This clonotype was picked up many times. The chain couples TRBV19 to TRBJ1-5, with TRBD1 matching over 8 bases. The length of the CDR3 is 16 residues. The trim removed 4 bases at V and 9 bases at J, leaving 14 bases unmatched. Germline values: CDR1 LNHDA, CDR2 SQIVND (reference sequence). The CDR3 loop reads CASSKWAQGDTRPQHF. In nucleotides, the CDR3 is TGTGCCAGTAGTAAGTGGGCACAGGGGGACACTCGGCCCCAGCATTTT.

On this clonotype: A much larger clone lies a single base off, so this may be a read error. The CDR3 region has the DNA TGTGCCAGCACCGAAGGGACAGCGAGGGCTGAAGCTTTCTTT. Translation: CASTEGTARAEAFF. V gene TRBV19 combines with J gene TRBJ1-1; 7 nucleotides agree with TRBD1. The V and J ends lost 9 bases and 6 bases, in that order; junction bases with no gene match: 13. Germline CDR1 is LNHDA and CDR2 is SQIVND (reference sequence). The CDR3 runs 14 residues.

The sample holds many counts of this clonotype. The chain recombines TRBV2 with TRBJ2-2; D ambiguous. Trimming stripped 7 bases from V and 2 bases from J, with 11 bases between. Germline values: CDR1 SNHLY, CDR2 FYNNEI. The CDR3 totals 14 residues. The CDR3 bases are TGTGCCAGCAAAGGGCTACTTAACACCGGGGAGCTGTTTTTT. Residues: CASKGLLNTGELFF.

The table lists this clonotype with many counts. The J gene is TRBJ1-2, the V gene TRBV7-2; the match to TRBD1 covers 9 bases. CDR1 is SGHTA, CDR2 FQGNSA, per germline. The V segment lost 0 bases and the J segment 8 bases; nucleotides outside the gene matches: 7. CDR3 length equals 15 residues. The CDR3 DNA follows: TGTGCCAGCAGCTTAGCGCGGGGGACAGGGTGGGGCTACACCTTC. This codes for CASSLARGTGWGYTF. Complete variable domain (other parts from reference TRBV7-2 and TRBJ1-2): GAGVSQSPSNKVTEKGKDVELRCDPISGHTALYWYRQSLGQGLEFLIYFQGNSAPDKSGLPSDRFSAERTGGSVSTLTIQRTQQEDSAVYLCASSLARGTGWGYTFGSGTRLTVV.

This clonotype occurred a few times. The chain recombines TRBV12-3 or TRBV12-4 with TRBJ2-1; 9 bases line up with TRBD2. This CDR3 comprises 15 residues. The V gene end was trimmed by 6 bases and the J gene end by 6 bases; junction bases not matched to a gene: 9. CDR3: CASSYLAGVRNEQFF. In nucleotides, the CDR3 is TGTGCCAGCAGCTATTTAGCGGGAGTGCGCAATGAGCAGTTCTTC.